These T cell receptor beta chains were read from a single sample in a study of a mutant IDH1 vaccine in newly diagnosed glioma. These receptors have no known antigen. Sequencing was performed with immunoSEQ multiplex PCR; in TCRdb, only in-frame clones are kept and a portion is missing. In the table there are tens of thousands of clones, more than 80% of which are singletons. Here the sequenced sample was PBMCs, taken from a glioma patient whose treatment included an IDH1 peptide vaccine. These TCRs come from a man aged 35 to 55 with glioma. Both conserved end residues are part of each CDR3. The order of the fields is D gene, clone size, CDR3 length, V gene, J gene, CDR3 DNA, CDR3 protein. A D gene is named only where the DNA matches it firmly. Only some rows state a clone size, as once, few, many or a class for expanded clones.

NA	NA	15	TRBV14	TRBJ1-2	TGTGCCAGCAGCCAAGCTCCGACACCCGGGGATGGCTACACCTTC	CASSQAPTPGDGYTF
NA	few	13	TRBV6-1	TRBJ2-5	TGTGCCAGCAAACGCGGGGTGGGGGAGACCCAGTACTTC	CASKRGVGETQYF
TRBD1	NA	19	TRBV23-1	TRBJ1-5	TGCGCCGATTCCGGGACAGGGGAAGTCCGCGTATGGCGCAATCAGCCCCAGCATTTT	CADSGTGEVRVWRNQPQHF
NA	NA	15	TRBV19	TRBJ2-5	TGTGCCAGTAGTATAGGGAGGGGGCTCCAAGAGACCCAGTACTTC	CASSIGRGLQETQYF
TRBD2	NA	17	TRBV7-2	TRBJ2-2	TGTGCCAGCAGCTTACTAGCGGGGGCCTCGAACACCGGGGAGCTGTTTTTT	CASSLLAGASNTGELFF
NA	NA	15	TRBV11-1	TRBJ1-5	TGTGCCAGCAGCTCCCGGGGACCGCACGATGGGGTCCAGCATTTT	CASSSRGPHDGVQHF
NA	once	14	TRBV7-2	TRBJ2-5	TGTGCCAGCAGCCGTCGAAGGGGATACGAGACCCAGTACTTC	CASSRRRGYETQYF
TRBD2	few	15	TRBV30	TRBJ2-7	TGTGCCTGGAGCCATAGTGGACTAGCAAAATACGAGCAGTACTTC	CAWSHSGLAKYEQYF
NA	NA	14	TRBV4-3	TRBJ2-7	TGCGCCAGCAGCCAAGATATTGTGAGTTACGAGCAGTACTTC	CASSQDIVSYEQYF
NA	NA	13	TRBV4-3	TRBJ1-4	TGCGCCAGCAGCCAAGATGGGGGGCTCAAACTGTTTTTT	CASSQDGGLKLFF
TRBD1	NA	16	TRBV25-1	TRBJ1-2	TGTGCCAGCAGCCCTTCTAGGGACAGGAAGTTTGACGGCTACACCTTC	CASSPSRDRKFDGYTF
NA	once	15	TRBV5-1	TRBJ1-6	TGCGCCAGCTGCCTTGGGCAGGGTCAACATTCACCCCTCCACTTT	CASCLGQGQHSPLHF
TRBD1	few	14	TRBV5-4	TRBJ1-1	TGTGCCAGCACCCCGGGACAGGAGAACACTGAAGCTTTCTTT	CASTPGQENTEAFF
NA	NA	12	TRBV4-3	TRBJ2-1	TGCGCCAGCAGCCATCGTGAGGATGAGCAGTTCTTC	CASSHREDEQFF
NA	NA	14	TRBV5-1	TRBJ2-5	TGCGCCAGCAGCATCGGACTTTATGCGGAGACCCAGTACTTC	CASSIGLYAETQYF
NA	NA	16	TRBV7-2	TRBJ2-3	TGTGCCAGCAGCTTCCACAGGGTCGAGGGCACAGATACGCAGTATTTT	CASSFHRVEGTDTQYF
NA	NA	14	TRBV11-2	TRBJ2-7	TGTGCCAGCAGCTTAGGCTCGGACTCCTACGAGCAGTACTTC	CASSLGSDSYEQYF
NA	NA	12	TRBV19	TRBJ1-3	TGTGCCAGTAGCTTCCCGGCTGGGACCATATATTTT	CASSFPAGTIYF
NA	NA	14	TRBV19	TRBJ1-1	TGTGCCAGTAGATATGGAGTAGGAAACACTGAAGCTTTCTTT	CASRYGVGNTEAFF
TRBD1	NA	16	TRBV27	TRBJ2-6	TGTGCCAGCAGTCCCCAGGGGGCGCATGGGGCCAACGTCCTGACTTTC	CASSPQGAHGANVLTF
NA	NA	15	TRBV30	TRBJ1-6	TGTGCCTGGAGTGTACAGGCAGGAGATAATTCACCCCTCCACTTT	CAWSVQAGDNSPLHF
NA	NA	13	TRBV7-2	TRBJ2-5	TGTGCCAGCAGCTTAGTGGTGGGAGAGACCCAGTACTTC	CASSLVVGETQYF
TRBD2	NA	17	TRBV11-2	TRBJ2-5	TGTGCCAGCAGTTCGGGACGAAGATCTAGCGGTGAAGAGACCCAGTACTTC	CASSSGRRSSGEETQYF
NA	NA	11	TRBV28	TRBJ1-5	TGTGCCAGCAGTGTAAGGCAGCCCCAGCATTTT	CASSVRQPQHF
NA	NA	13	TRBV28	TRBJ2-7	TGTGCCAGCAGAGGCGACGGGCCCTACGAGCAGTACTTC	CASRGDGPYEQYF
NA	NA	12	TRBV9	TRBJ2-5	TGTGCCAGCAGCGCACAGGGAGAGACCCAGTACTTC	CASSAQGETQYF
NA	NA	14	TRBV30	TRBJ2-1	TGTGCCTGGAGTGGGAGAGGCTCCTACAATGAGCAGTTCTTC	CAWSGRGSYNEQFF
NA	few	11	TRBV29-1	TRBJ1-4	TGCAGCGTTACGAGAGACGAAAAACTGTTTTTT	CSVTRDEKLFF
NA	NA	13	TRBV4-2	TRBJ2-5	TGTGCCAGCAGCCAAGATCGGCGGGAGACCCAGTACTTC	CASSQDRRETQYF
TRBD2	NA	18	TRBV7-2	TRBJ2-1	TGTGCCAGCACCACGACTAGCGGGAGGGCCCCTCTTTACAATGAGCAGTTCTTC	CASTTTSGRAPLYNEQFF
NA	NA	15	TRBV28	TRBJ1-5	TGTGCCAGCAGTTTATTGTCCGGGGGCGTTCAGCCCCAGCATTTT	CASSLLSGGVQPQHF
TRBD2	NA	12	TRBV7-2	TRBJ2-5	TGTGCCAGCAGCCGGGAGGGAGAGACCCAGTACTTC	CASSREGETQYF
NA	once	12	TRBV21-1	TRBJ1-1	TGTGCCAGCACCCTAAAGGACACTGAAGCTTTCTTT	CASTLKDTEAFF
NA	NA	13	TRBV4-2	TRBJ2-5	TGTGCCAGCAGCCTCGATAGCGGAGAGACCCAGTACTTC	CASSLDSGETQYF
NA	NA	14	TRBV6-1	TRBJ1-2	TGTGCCAGCAGTGCCTCGGCAGGCCACTATGGCTACACCTTC	CASSASAGHYGYTF